There are a few counts of the clone carrying this T cell receptor (beta chain). The germline CDR1 and CDR2 sequences are SGHRS and YFSETQ. Trimming took 0 bases from V and 5 from J; bases not matched to a gene: 7. There are 16 residues in the CDR3. The sample belongs to a study of T-cell memory formation after mild COVID-19. TCRdb reprocessed the 5' RACE reads with MiXCR, giving one entry per CDR3 protein. The sample holds a few hundred thousand distinct CDR3 sequences, around 27% seen once. The sequencing input was PBMCs or a T cell subset sorted from them (not recorded which). J is TRBJ2-2 and V is TRBV5-1; 7 nucleotides line up with TRBD2. This sequence was found in an adult woman who had mild COVID-19 (a few samples of this study predate the infection). Cell type and time point are not known. The CDR3 DNA reads as TGCGCCAGCAGCTTGGTTGGCGGGGGACCGACCGGGGAGCTGTTTTTT. Its translation: CASSLVGGGPTGELFF.